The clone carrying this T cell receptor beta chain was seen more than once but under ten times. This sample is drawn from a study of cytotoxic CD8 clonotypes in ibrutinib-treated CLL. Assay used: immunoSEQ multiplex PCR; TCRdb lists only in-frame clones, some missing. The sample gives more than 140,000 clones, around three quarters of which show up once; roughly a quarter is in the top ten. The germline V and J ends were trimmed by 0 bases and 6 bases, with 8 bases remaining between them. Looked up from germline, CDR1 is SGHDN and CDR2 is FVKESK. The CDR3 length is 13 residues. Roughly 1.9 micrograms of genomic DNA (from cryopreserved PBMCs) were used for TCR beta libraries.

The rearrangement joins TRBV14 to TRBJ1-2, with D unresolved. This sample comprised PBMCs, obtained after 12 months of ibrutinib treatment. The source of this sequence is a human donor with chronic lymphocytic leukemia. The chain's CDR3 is CASSQDIRDGYTF. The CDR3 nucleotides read TGTGCCAGCAGCCAAGATATAAGGGATGGCTACACCTTC.